The 13 T cell receptor beta chains listed next were all sequenced from one sample in a study of CD4+ T cells in melanoma. Libraries were prepared by immunoSEQ multiplex PCR; TCRdb keeps only in-frame clonotypes and omits some of them. The sample has 110,000 to 150,000 clones; about nine tenths are singletons. The receptors originated from a human donor with melanoma.

The chain links TRBV5-8 to TRBJ1-2; 7 bases fit TRBD1. The CDR3 length is 14 residues. CDR1 is SGHTS and CDR2 is YDEGEE in the germline V gene. V lost 3 bases to trimming and J lost 2 bases; unmatched junction nucleotides: 4. Here the CDR3 reads CASSSGQLNYGYTF. For the CDR3, the DNA is TGTGCCAGCAGCTCGGGACAGCTAAACTATGGCTACACCTTC.

The rearrangement joins TRBV30 to TRBJ2-2; 8 bases fit TRBD1. The V gene's germline CDR1 is GTSNPN and CDR2 SVGIG (reference sequence). CDR3 length: 14 amino acids. V trimming: 3 bases; J trimming: 6 bases; junction bases outside the gene matches: 6. The CDR3 spells CAWRRWTGPGELFF. In nucleotides, the CDR3 is TGTGCCTGGAGGCGCTGGACAGGGCCCGGGGAGCTGTTTTTT.

The chain carries TRBV5-1 and TRBJ2-1, with D uncertain. With 1 base removed from V and 8 bases from J, the gap between germline ends came to 4 bases. CDR1 SGHRS and CDR2 YFSETQ come from the germline V gene. This CDR3 comprises 11 residues. The chain's CDR3 is CASSLLHEQFF. The CDR3, as DNA: TGCGCCAGCAGCTTGCTCCATGAGCAGTTCTTC.

V and J are TRBV6-1 and TRBJ2-7, with D maybe TRBD2 (7 bases). From germline, CDR1 is MNHNS and CDR2 SASEGT. CDR3 length: 13 residues. V shed 9 bases and J shed 3 bases, with 15 bases lying between them. The CDR3 sequence: CARGEGGIYEQYF. In DNA form, the CDR3 reads TGTGCCAGGGGTGAGGGGGGGATCTACGAGCAGTACTTC.

The genes are TRBV7-8 and TRBJ1-2; weak D call: TRBD1 (5 bases). Germline V lookup: CDR1 SGHVS, CDR2 FQNEAQ. V lost 5 bases and J lost 3, with 13 bases in between. The CDR3 is 14 residues long. The CDR3 region is CASSAGTDYYGYTF. DNA of the CDR3: TGTGCCAGCAGCGCCGGGACGGATTACTATGGCTACACCTTC.

The rearrangement joins TRBV19 to TRBJ1-5; 8 bases agree with TRBD1. Looked up from germline, CDR1 is LNHDA and CDR2 is SQIVND (reference sequence). The length of the CDR3 is 13 residues. The V segment lost 11 bases and the J segment 2 bases; nucleotides outside the gene matches: 5. The CDR3 DNA follows: TGTGCCGCCAAGGACAGGGGCAATCAGCCCCAGCATTTT. Encoded protein: CAAKDRGNQPQHF.

Of note for this clone: Additional DNA sequences in this sample encode the identical CDR3. The rearrangement joins TRBV10-3 to TRBJ1-5, with 8 bases that match TRBD1. Germline CDR1 ENHRY, CDR2 SYGVKD. There are 15 residues in the CDR3. J was trimmed by 0 bases and V by 5 bases; bases with no gene match: 3. The CDR3 spells CAISTGTGSNQPQHF. The CDR3, as DNA: TGTGCCATCAGTACCGGGACAGGTAGCAATCAGCCCCAGCATTTT.

The chain uses TRBV30 and TRBJ2-1; D is tentatively TRBD1 or TRBD2 (5 bases each). Germline-derived CDR1 and CDR2 are GTSNPN and SVGIG (reference sequence). The CDR3 loop spans 13 amino acids. V lost 5 bases and J lost 1, with 9 bases in between. The CDR3 is CAWEGRSYNEQFF. The CDR3 coding sequence is TGTGCCTGGGAGGGGCGGTCCTACAATGAGCAGTTCTTC.

The chain joins TRBV2 to TRBJ2-3; 8 positions match TRBD2. V was clipped by 10 bases and J by 2 bases; unmatched bases: 8. CDR1 SNHLY and CDR2 FYNNEI come from the germline V gene. The CDR3 is 14 amino acids. CDR3 region: CAINGAGVTDTQYF. CDR3 DNA: TGTGCCATCAATGGAGCGGGGGTCACAGATACGCAGTATTTT.

V gene TRBV5-1 combines with J gene TRBJ2-3; 7 bases match TRBD1. CDR3 size: 14 residues. Germline values: CDR1 SGHRS, CDR2 YFSETQ. V trimming: 1 base; J trimming: 6 bases; junction bases outside the gene matches: 5. The CDR3 DNA reads as TGCGCCAGCAGCTTGCGCGGACAGGATGATACGCAGTATTTT. Translating it yields CASSLRGQDDTQYF.

This rearrangement joins TRBV5-1 to TRBJ1-1, with D uncertain. V was trimmed by 4 bases and J by 0 bases, leaving 16 bases between them. Germline V gene lookup returns CDR1 SGHRS and CDR2 YFSETQ. The CDR3 extends over 16 amino acids. The CDR3 DNA reads TGCGCCAGCAGCCGGCGACCAGGACCGCTGAACACTGAAGCTTTCTTT. Translating it yields CASSRRPGPLNTEAFF.

This chain links TRBV29-1 with TRBJ2-3, with unresolved D. Germline V gene sequence: CDR1 SQVTM, CDR2 ANQGSEA. Trimming pared 3 bases from V and 4 bases from J, leaving 14 bases between. CDR3 length equals 14 residues. CDR3 amino acids: CSVEPDVRADTQYF. CDR3 in DNA: TGCAGCGTTGAGCCAGACGTCCGGGCAGATACGCAGTATTTT.

The CDR3 sequence: CASSLPTSSYEQYF. In nucleotides, the CDR3 is TGCGCCAGCAGCTTGCCCACGAGCTCCTACGAGCAGTACTTC. The chain uses TRBV5-1 and TRBJ2-7; D gene uncertain. The V gene lost 1 base and the J gene lost 0 bases, with 8 bases spanning the gap. This CDR3 has 14 amino acids. Germline V gives CDR1 SGHRS, CDR2 YFSETQ.